The 24 T cell receptor beta chains below come from one sample, sequenced in a study of Tregs in tolerant kidney transplant recipients. The assay was immunoSEQ multiplex PCR, and TCRdb's table has in-frame clones only and misses some. This sample yields around 74,000 clones, of which approximately 98% are seen a single time; 0.56% belongs to the top ten. Here the sequenced sample was CD4+ T cells from blood, taken before the transplant. The receptors shown here come from a human donor who received a combined kidney and bone marrow transplant.

The chain couples TRBV2 to TRBJ2-5, with 11 bases identical to TRBD2. Trimming cost V 6 bases and J 2 bases; bases outside gene matches: 5. The CDR3 covers 15 residues. Germline V CDR1 and CDR2: SNHLY, FYNNEI. CDR3 bases: TGTGCCAGCAGATCACTAGCGGGAGAGCAAGAGACCCAGTACTTC. It yields the protein CASRSLAGEQETQYF.

The chain links TRBV4-3 to TRBJ2-2, with TRBD2 identical over 12 bases. V shed 3 bases and J 2 bases; nucleotides not matched to a gene: 7. From germline, CDR1 is LGHNA and CDR2 YSLEER. The CDR3 has 18 amino acids. CDR3 in DNA: TGCGCCAGCAGCCACCGACTAGCGGGAGACTTTAACACCGGGGAGCTGTTTTTT. This sequence encodes CASSHRLAGDFNTGELFF.

V is TRBV19 and J is TRBJ2-2; D not certain. CDR1 LNHDA and CDR2 SQIVND come from the germline V gene (reference sequence). This CDR3 comprises 14 residues. V lost 3 bases and J lost 1, with 6 bases in between. Here the CDR3 reads CASSISGNTGELFF. The CDR3 DNA reads as TGTGCCAGTAGTATCTCCGGGAACACCGGGGAGCTGTTTTTT.

The chain has TRBV5-1 and TRBJ1-6; 11 nucleotides align to TRBD1. The V segment lost 4 bases and the J segment 10 bases; nucleotides outside the gene matches: 7. Germline assignment: CDR1 SGHRS and CDR2 YFSETQ. The CDR3 runs 15 residues. The CDR3 protein is CASSRGQGDSSPLHF. Written as DNA, the CDR3 is TGCGCCAGCAGCCGGGGACAGGGGGATTCATCACCCCTCCACTTT.

The chain uses TRBV5-1 and TRBJ2-2; 8 nucleotides align to TRBD2. The CDR3 is 16 residues long. Per the germline V gene, CDR1 is SGHRS and CDR2 is YFSETQ. With V trimmed by 6 bases and J by 3 bases, 10 bases remained unmatched. CDR3 bases: TGCGCCAGCATGCAGGATACTAGCGGTTACACCGGGGAGCTGTTTTTT. Amino acids: CASMQDTSGYTGELFF.

This chain uses TRBV19 with TRBJ1-1, with a possible D match to TRBD1 (5 bases). Germline V gene lookup returns CDR1 LNHDA and CDR2 SQIVND (reference sequence). CDR3 size: 13 residues. Trimming took 6 bases from V and 5 from J, leaving 13 bases between them. The DNA for the CDR3 is TGTGCCAGTAGACTCTCGGGGGGGACTGAAGCTTTCTTT. Its protein product is CASRLSGGTEAFF. Full variable domain (remainder filled in from reference TRBV19 and TRBJ1-1): DGGITQSPKYLFRKEGQNVTLSCEQNLNHDAMYWYRQDPGQGLRLIYYSQIVNDFQKGDIAEGYSVSREKKESFPLTVTSAQKNPTAFYLCASRLSGGTEAFFGQGTRLTVV.

This clone was seen a single time. The chain has TRBV5-1 and TRBJ2-5; 13 bases match TRBD2. The CDR3 runs 16 residues. The J segment lost 2 bases and the V segment lost 4 bases, leaving 5 bases of the junction unmatched. CDR1 is SGHRS, CDR2 YFSETQ, per germline. Written as DNA, the CDR3 is TGCGCCAGCAGCGCAGGACTAGCGGGGGAACAAGAGACCCAGTACTTC. Translated, it gives CASSAGLAGEQETQYF.

This sequence joins TRBV6-5 and TRBJ1-2, with D possibly TRBD1 on 6 matching bases. Trimming stripped 7 bases from V and 8 bases from J, with 11 bases between. CDR3 size: 11 residues. The germline gives CDR1 MNHEY, CDR2 SVGAGI. The CDR3 loop reads CASKQGGGYTF. The CDR3 coding sequence is TGTGCCAGCAAACAGGGTGGGGGCTACACCTTC.

CDR3 residues: CASSIPHSGGAYNEQFF. The DNA for the CDR3 is TGTGCCAGTAGTATCCCTCATAGCGGGGGGGCATACAATGAGCAGTTCTTC. The chain combines TRBV19 with TRBJ2-1; TRBD2 aligns across 11 bases. The CDR3 spans 17 residues. The V gene's germline CDR1 is LNHDA and CDR2 SQIVND (reference sequence). The trim removed 3 bases at V and 4 bases at J, leaving 8 bases unmatched.

This sequence joins TRBV11-2 and TRBJ2-2; 8 nucleotides line up with TRBD1. J was trimmed by 5 bases and V by 1 base; bases with no gene match: 3. Germline CDR1 and CDR2: SGHAT and FQNNGV. The CDR3 extends over 15 amino acids. The CDR3 DNA sequence: TGTGCCAGCAGCTTAGTAGGACAGGGAACCGGGGAGCTGTTTTTT. Translating it yields CASSLVGQGTGELFF.

V and J are TRBV7-2 and TRBJ2-7; 11 bases map to TRBD2. This CDR3 has 16 residues. Germline loops: CDR1 SGHTA, CDR2 FQGNSA. V shed 5 bases, J shed 4 bases, and the junction held 10 bases outside the gene matches. This chain's CDR3 is CASSPLPGTSGYEQYF. CDR3 nucleotides: TGTGCCAGCAGCCCATTACCAGGGACTAGCGGATACGAGCAGTACTTC.

The V call is TRBV5-5, the J call TRBJ1-1; 8 bases are a match to TRBD1. CDR3 length: 13 amino acids. Trimming cost V 7 bases and J 5 bases; bases outside gene matches: 7. Per germline, CDR1 SGHKS and CDR2 YYEKEE (reference sequence). The DNA of the CDR3 is TGTGCCAGCGGTCAGGGGGCGTGGACTGAAGCTTTCTTT. It is translated as CASGQGAWTEAFF. Full variable domain (missing parts from reference TRBV5-5 and TRBJ1-1): DAGVTQSPTHLIKTRGQQVTLRCSPISGHKSVSWYQQVLGQGPQFIFQYYEKEERGRGNFPDRFSARQFPNYSSELNVNALLLGDSALYLCASGQGAWTEAFFGQGTRLTVV.

This chain connects TRBV7-7 to TRBJ2-7; D possibly corresponds to TRBD1 (6 bases). The CDR3 spans 14 residues. In germline, CDR1 is SSHAT, CDR2 FNYEAQ (reference sequence). Deletions cut 5 bases from V and 0 bases from J, with 11 bases between. The CDR3 region is CASSLSRGSYEQYF. The CDR3 DNA is TGTGCCAGCAGCCTGTCCAGGGGCTCCTACGAGCAGTACTTC.

The gene calls are TRBV7-9 and TRBJ1-2; TRBD1 matches at 7 bases. The CDR3 is made up of 15 amino acids. Germline lookup yields CDR1 SEHNR and CDR2 FQNEAQ (reference sequence). J gave up 6 bases and V 5 bases, and 12 bases lay outside the gene matches. CDR3 sequence (DNA): TGTGCCAGCAGCCCCCTCGACAGGGTGATGGATGGCTACACCTTC. It translates to CASSPLDRVMDGYTF.

This clone came up once. The genes are TRBV4-1 and TRBJ2-3; 8 bases align to TRBD2. Germline CDR1 is MGHRA and CDR2 is YSYEKL. The ends lost 3 bases at V and 2 bases at J; junction bases unmatched: 7. This CDR3 comprises 16 residues. CDR3 in DNA: TGCGCCAGCAGCCAGTACGGGGGGGCGGCCACAGATACGCAGTATTTT. Encoded protein: CASSQYGGAATDTQYF.

V usage is TRBV4-1 and J usage is TRBJ2-2, with TRBD1 identical over 7 bases. CDR3 length: 16 amino acids. CDR1 is MGHRA, CDR2 YSYEKL, per germline. J was trimmed by 1 base and V by 2 bases; bases with no gene match: 4. The CDR3 DNA reads as TGCGCCAGCAGCCAACCGGGACAGAAGAACACCGGGGAGCTGTTTTTT. It yields the protein CASSQPGQKNTGELFF.

V is TRBV2 and J is TRBJ2-5; the D gene is possibly TRBD2 (5 bases). Trimming cost V 8 bases and J 4 bases, with 17 bases left between them. The germline CDR1 and CDR2 sequences are SNHLY and FYNNEI. This CDR3 has 14 amino acids. The CDR3 DNA reads TGTGCCAGCGGAGGCTTTAGCGTTGGAGAGACCCAGTACTTC. This gives the protein CASGGFSVGETQYF.

V and J are TRBV7-2 and TRBJ2-3, with TRBD2 matching 7 bases. Germline V gene data show CDR1 as SGHTA and CDR2 as FQGNSA. The CDR3 covers 16 residues. V gave up 4 bases and J gave up 4 bases; unmatched junction bases: 11. As DNA, the CDR3 is TGTGCCAGCAGCTCACCGACTGGACTAGTTCCAGATACGCAGTATTTT. It encodes CASSSPTGLVPDTQYF.

The rearrangement uses TRBV27 and TRBJ2-7; no clear D. V shed 8 bases and J shed 6 bases, with 14 bases lying between them. The CDR3 totals 12 residues. Germline lookup yields CDR1 MNHEY and CDR2 SMNVEV (reference sequence). The chain's CDR3 is CASFRLFVEQYF. CDR3 nucleotides: TGTGCCAGCTTCCGCCTATTCGTCGAGCAGTACTTC.

This chain links TRBV11-1 with TRBJ1-2; D gene unclear. The CDR3 length is 15 residues. Germline CDR1 is SGHAT and CDR2 is FQDESV (reference sequence). The V end lost 2 bases, the J end lost 5 bases, and 15 bases lay between the germline ends. The CDR3 DNA follows: TGTGCCAGCAGCTTAAGCCGAGATGGTGGTTATGGCTACACCTTC. Translation gives CASSLSRDGGYGYTF.

The DNA of the CDR3 is TGTGCCAGCAGCTTGCTAAAAGGGGGCACTGAAGCTTTCTTT. It yields the protein CASSLLKGGTEAFF. The chain uses TRBV5-4 and TRBJ1-1; weak D call: TRBD1 (6 bases). The germline V gene encodes CDR1 SGHNT and CDR2 YYREEE (reference sequence). The CDR3 has 14 amino acids. V lost 1 base, J lost 4 bases, and 11 bases lay in between.

J is TRBJ2-3 and V is TRBV4-3; 11 bases line up with TRBD2. Germline V CDR1 and CDR2: LGHNA, YSLEER. CDR3 length: 19 residues. V was pared by 0 bases and J by 1 base, with 9 bases of the junction left unmatched. CDR3 loop: CASSQDFSGRALGTDTQYF. Here the CDR3 DNA reads TGCGCCAGCAGCCAAGATTTTAGCGGGAGGGCACTGGGCACAGATACGCAGTATTTT.

This rearrangement joins TRBV2 to TRBJ2-2; 7 nucleotides line up with TRBD1. The V gene end was trimmed by 4 bases and the J gene end by 3 bases; junction bases not matched to a gene: 5. The length of the CDR3 is 15 residues. Per germline, CDR1 SNHLY and CDR2 FYNNEI. The CDR3 loop reads CASSVTGDYTGELFF. For the CDR3, the DNA is TGTGCCAGCAGTGTTACAGGGGATTACACCGGGGAGCTGTTTTTT. The variable domain in full, completed from reference TRBV2 and TRBJ2-2, reads EPEVTQTPSHQVTQMGQEVILRCVPISNHLYFYWYRQILGQKVEFLVSFYNNEISEKSEIFDDQFSVERPDGSNFTLKIRSTKLEDSAMYFCASSVTGDYTGELFFGEGSRLTVL.

The CDR3 DNA follows: TGTGCCAGCAGCTTATGGGGACTAGCGGGGGTGGATACGCAGTATTTT. This sequence encodes CASSLWGLAGVDTQYF. This chain joins TRBV7-2 and TRBJ2-3; 14 bases align to TRBD2. This CDR3 has 16 residues. Germline CDR1 is SGHTA and CDR2 is FQGNSA. V shed 2 bases and J 6 bases; nucleotides not matched to a gene: 4.